Here is one T cell receptor beta chain with its context. Profiled with immunoSEQ multiplex PCR; TCRdb holds only in-frame clones, not every one. The table includes 34,000 or so clones, approximately 91% detected once. These data originate in a study of T cell changes during pregnancy in multiple sclerosis. V was pared by 5 bases and J by 2 bases, with 6 bases of the junction left unmatched. The germline gives CDR1 SEHNR, CDR2 FQNEAQ (reference sequence). This CDR3 has 14 amino acids. The gene calls are TRBV7-9 and TRBJ2-7, with TRBD1 matching 7 bases. This sequence was found in a female donor in good health, enrolled as a control in a pregnancy study. Material: peripheral blood, obtained in the second trimester of pregnancy. Written as DNA, the CDR3 is TGTGCCAGCAGCGGACAGGCGGACCCCTACGAGCAGTACTTC. Its translation: CASSGQADPYEQYF.